The rows below give T cell receptor beta chains drawn from one sample of a study of blood T cell repertoires in COVID-19. TCRdb's copy holds only in-frame clones and misses some; the assay was immunoSEQ multiplex PCR. The repertoire holds a few hundred thousand clones, 80% to 90% seen once, with 6.3% in the top ten. The sample comprised peripheral blood. The receptors stem from a woman in her forties or fifties with COVID-19, enrolled during active disease. Each CDR3 is given with its conserved first and last residue. D genes are given only for firm matches. Size is stated for part of the rows, as once, few or many counts, or as a class when the clone is expanded.

d_call	v_call	clone_size	j_call	cdr3_nt	cdr3_aa
TRBD2	TRBV19	NA	TRBJ2-2	TGTGCCAGTAGTATAGCTGGGAGGGCCACCGGGGAGCTGTTTTTT	CASSIAGRATGELFF
TRBD2	TRBV5-4	NA	TRBJ2-7	TGTGCCAGCAGCTCCAGAATGGCGGGAGGGCCTAGGTACGAGCAGTACTTC	CASSSRMAGGPRYEQYF
TRBD2	TRBV24-1	NA	TRBJ2-2	TGTGCCACCAGTGAGCCCGGGACTAGCGGGAGTCTCGGGGAGCTGTTTTTT	CATSEPGTSGSLGELFF
NA	TRBV5-4	NA	TRBJ1-2	TGTGCCAGCAGCTCTCCTAGTGGGGCCAGGGTCTCTGGCTACACCTTC	CASSSPSGARVSGYTF
TRBD1	TRBV27	NA	TRBJ2-3	TGTGCCAGCAGTTTAAGGGGCAGGGGGCGCCAAGATACGCAGTATTTT	CASSLRGRGRQDTQYF
TRBD2	TRBV5-1	NA	TRBJ2-3	TGCGCCAGCAGTAGTTGGACTAGCGGGACAGATACGCAGTATTTT	CASSSWTSGTDTQYF
TRBD1	TRBV19	NA	TRBJ1-1	TGTGCCAGTAGTACGGGACAGTTCACTGAAGCTTTCTTT	CASSTGQFTEAFF
NA	TRBV19	NA	TRBJ1-1	TGTGCCAGTAGTATAGATCGTGGCAATCGGAACACTGAAGCTTTCTTT	CASSIDRGNRNTEAFF
TRBD1	TRBV11-3	NA	TRBJ2-2	TGTGCCAGCAGCTTAGAGGGCAGGGGGTCCACCGGGGAGCTGTTTTTT	CASSLEGRGSTGELFF
NA	TRBV30	NA	TRBJ1-2	TGTGCCTGGAGTGTGACAGGAAACTATGGCTACACCTTC	CAWSVTGNYGYTF
TRBD1	TRBV7-6	NA	TRBJ1-6	TGTGCCAGCAGCTTATTCATACAGGGGACGAATTCACCCCTCCACTTT	CASSLFIQGTNSPLHF
TRBD2	TRBV5-4	NA	TRBJ2-5	TGTGCCAGCAGCCGAACCGGGGGGGAGACCCAGTACTTC	CASSRTGGETQYF
TRBD1	TRBV27	NA	TRBJ1-1	TGTGCCAGCAGTCGGGACAGGGGGTCGGAAGCTTTCTTT	CASSRDRGSEAFF
NA	TRBV30	NA	TRBJ1-1	TGTGCCTGGACCACGACAGCTGAAGCTTTCTTT	CAWTTTAEAFF
TRBD1	TRBV5-8	once	TRBJ2-1	TGTGCCAGCAGCCTGAGACAGGGGCAGTTCTTC	CASSLRQGQFF
NA	TRBV5-1	NA	TRBJ1-1	TGCGCCAGCAGCTTGGAGCAGGGGAGAACTGAAGCTTTCTTT	CASSLEQGRTEAFF
NA	TRBV25-1	NA	TRBJ2-2	TGTGCCAGCAGTGAATTTGGCCGATCGAACACCGGGGAGCTGTTTTTT	CASSEFGRSNTGELFF
NA	TRBV12-5	NA	TRBJ2-7	TGTGCTAGTGGTTTGGTTAACAGGGCGGCCTACGAGCAGTACTTC	CASGLVNRAAYEQYF
NA	TRBV29-1	NA	TRBJ2-2	TGCAGCACAAGTGGACGGGAGAGCACCGGGGAGCTGTTTTTT	CSTSGRESTGELFF
TRBD1	TRBV7-9	NA	TRBJ2-7	TGTGCCAGCTCCGAGGGCCAGGGGGCGAAGTACGAGCAGTACTTC	CASSEGQGAKYEQYF
NA	TRBV20-1	once	TRBJ1-5	TGCAGTGCTAGTGTTTTAGGCCAGGGTAGTAATCAGCCCCAGCATTTT	CSASVLGQGSNQPQHF
TRBD2	TRBV7-9	NA	TRBJ2-1	TGTGCCAGCAGCCTCCTTGGGGGAGCGGGGAATGAGCAGTTCTTC	CASSLLGGAGNEQFF
TRBD2	TRBV5-1	NA	TRBJ2-1	TGCGCCAGCAGCCCGGGGACTAGCGGGAGCCCGTACAATGAGCAGTTCTTC	CASSPGTSGSPYNEQFF
NA	TRBV11-3	NA	TRBJ2-1	TGTGCCAGCAGCACGTACGGTGAGCAGTTCTTC	CASSTYGEQFF
NA	TRBV2	NA	TRBJ1-1	TGTGCCAGCCCCCTAACGACAGAGAACACTGAAGCTTTCTTT	CASPLTTENTEAFF
TRBD2	TRBV10-2	NA	TRBJ2-7	TGCGCCAGCAGTGGGGGTTCCTGGACTAGCGGGAGTGAGCAGTACTTC	CASSGGSWTSGSEQYF
NA	TRBV5-8	NA	TRBJ2-7	TGTGCCAGCAGCTTGATGATCCGGGGCGAGCAGTACTTC	CASSLMIRGEQYF
TRBD2	TRBV10-3	NA	TRBJ2-5	TGTGCCATCAGTGAGTCGATCGGGGTAGGTGCTAGCGGGACGCAAGAGACCCAGTACTTC	CAISESIGVGASGTQETQYF
TRBD2	TRBV6-5	NA	TRBJ2-1	TGTGCCAGCAGTTACCGGAGCGGGGCATACAATGAGCAGTTCTTC	CASSYRSGAYNEQFF
NA	TRBV4-2	NA	TRBJ1-1	TGTGCCAGCAGCCAAGCGGTGAACACTGAAGCTTTCTTT	CASSQAVNTEAFF
TRBD1	TRBV25-1	NA	TRBJ1-1	TGTGCCAGCAGTGAGGACAGGGGGCATCATACTGAAGCTTTCTTT	CASSEDRGHHTEAFF
NA	TRBV5-4	NA	TRBJ1-3	TGTGCCAGCAGTTTTTCGTCTGGAAACACCATATATTTT	CASSFSSGNTIYF
NA	TRBV14	NA	TRBJ1-1	TGTGCCAGCAGCCTTAGGGGATCGAAGGGTCGGGCTTTCTTT	CASSLRGSKGRAFF
TRBD2	TRBV19	NA	TRBJ2-3	TGTGCCAGTAGTACCGGAGCGGGGCTCACAGATACGCAGTATTTT	CASSTGAGLTDTQYF
TRBD2	TRBV30	NA	TRBJ2-4	TGTGCCTGGAAAGTAGGTGCGGGGGTGGCTAGCGGGAACCTAGGGAACATTCAGTACTTC	CAWKVGAGVASGNLGNIQYF
TRBD2	TRBV19	NA	TRBJ2-1	TGTGCCAGTAGTATATCAGCGGGAGCCAAAGCATATGAGCAGTTCTTC	CASSISAGAKAYEQFF
TRBD1	TRBV19	NA	TRBJ2-7	TGTGCCAGTAGTTTAACAGGGGGTAGCTCCTACGAGCAGTACTTC	CASSLTGGSSYEQYF
NA	TRBV20-1	NA	TRBJ1-2	TGCAGTGCGCTAAGACAGTTTGGCTACACCTTC	CSALRQFGYTF
NA	TRBV7-2	NA	TRBJ2-3	TGTGCCAGCAGCTTAGTTAGGACAGTCAGCACAGATACGCAGTATTTT	CASSLVRTVSTDTQYF
TRBD2	TRBV20-1	NA	TRBJ2-4	TGCAGTGCTAGTGCTAGCGGGAGGGGGGGCATTCAGTACTTC	CSASASGRGGIQYF
NA	TRBV7-2	NA	TRBJ2-7	TGTGCCAGCAGCTTAGGTACAACCCCCTACGAGCAGTACTTC	CASSLGTTPYEQYF
TRBD2	TRBV27	once	TRBJ2-1	TGTGCCAGCAGTTTTAGGGGGCTGGCGGGAGGGCCTGTCAATGAGCAGTTCTTC	CASSFRGLAGGPVNEQFF
NA	TRBV18	NA	TRBJ1-2	TGTGCCAGCTCACCCGCCCCGGGGGGCGGCTATGGCTACACCTTC	CASSPAPGGGYGYTF
NA	TRBV2	NA	TRBJ1-1	TGTGCCAGCTCTCCCCAGGGCACAAGAAACACTGAAGCTTTCTTT	CASSPQGTRNTEAFF
NA	TRBV7-9	few	TRBJ1-4	TGTGCCAGCAGCCCCCCAGGGGCGACTAATGAAAAACTGTTTTTT	CASSPPGATNEKLFF
TRBD2	TRBV14	NA	TRBJ2-7	TGTGCCAGCAGGGGACTAGCGGGACTCGGTGAGGCTGAGGAGCAGTACTTC	CASRGLAGLGEAEEQYF
NA	TRBV3-1/TRBV3-2	NA	TRBJ1-2	TGTGCCAGCAGCCAAGATAACAGGGACTATGGCTACACCTTC	CASSQDNRDYGYTF
NA	TRBV3-1/TRBV3-2	NA	TRBJ1-1	TGTGCCAGCAGCCAAGGGGGTTCTCTAGGGGGCACTGAAGCTTTCTTT	CASSQGGSLGGTEAFF
NA	TRBV10-1	NA	TRBJ1-2	TGCGCCAGCAGTCCCGACAGACGCTATGGCTACACCTTC	CASSPDRRYGYTF